This entry lists 20 T cell receptor beta chains sequenced from one sample in a study of sequential checkpoint blockade in melanoma. Documented treatment: randomized to nivolumab then ipilimumab (arm A) or the reverse (arm B). Here immunoSEQ multiplex PCR was the method, and the copy in TCRdb shows in-frame clones only, minus some. This table holds 26,000 or so clones, roughly nine tenths found once. The starting material was CD8+ T cells sorted from blood (inferred from file names), obtained from a patient given nivolumab and ipilimumab in sequence. The receptors shown here come from a human donor with melanoma.

The J gene is TRBJ1-2, the V gene TRBV4-3; tentative D call: TRBD1 (6 bases). This CDR3 is built from 16 residues. CDR1 is LGHNA and CDR2 is YSLEER in the germline V gene. The ends were cut back, 3 bases at V and 4 bases at J, with 18 bases in the middle. The DNA for the CDR3 is TGCGCCAGCAGCCAGCCCAGCGACAGGTCGGGCTATGGCTACACCTTC. This encodes CASSQPSDRSGYGYTF.

This clone was detected once. This chain links TRBV4-1 with TRBJ2-1; 8 bases are a match to TRBD2. V shed 0 bases and J 5 bases; nucleotides not matched to a gene: 18. CDR1 and CDR2 from the germline V gene are MGHRA and YSYEKL. This CDR3 comprises 20 residues. This CDR3 reads CASSQDQGSPSGSINNEQFF. The CDR3 region has the DNA TGCGCCAGCAGCCAAGATCAGGGATCGCCAAGCGGGAGCATTAACAATGAGCAGTTCTTC.

The chain recombines TRBV9 with TRBJ2-3, with no clear D. V dropped 0 bases and J dropped 3 bases, with 8 bases sitting between them. CDR3 length equals 14 residues. Per the germline V gene, CDR1 is SGDLS and CDR2 is YYNGEE. CDR3 DNA: TGTGCCAGCAGCGTAGCACCAGGAACAGATACGCAGTATTTT. Amino acids: CASSVAPGTDTQYF.

The rearrangement joins TRBV27 to TRBJ2-6, with a tentative D call TRBD1 (6 bases). The CDR3 sequence is 16 residues long. Between the trimmed V and J ends, which lost 6 bases and 0 bases, there was a span of 12 bases. CDR1 and CDR2 from the germline V gene are MNHEY and SMNVEV (reference sequence). The CDR3 loop reads CASSVLRGSGANVLTF. The CDR3 DNA sequence: TGTGCCAGCAGCGTGCTCAGGGGCTCTGGGGCCAACGTCCTGACTTTC. Full variable domain (missing parts from reference TRBV27 and TRBJ2-6): EAQVTQNPRYLITVTGKKLTVTCSQNMNHEYMSWYRQDPGLGLRQIYYSMNVEVTDKGDVPEGYKVSRKEKRNFPLILESPSPNQTSLYFCASSVLRGSGANVLTFGAGSRLTVL.

The chain links TRBV5-1 to TRBJ2-1; 9 positions match TRBD2. The CDR3 length is 14 residues. Per germline, CDR1 SGHRS and CDR2 YFSETQ. With V trimmed by 0 bases and J by 5 bases, 0 bases remained unmatched. DNA for the CDR3: TGCGCCAGCAGCTTGGGACTAGCGGACAATGAGCAGTTCTTC. Its translation is CASSLGLADNEQFF.

A single count supports this clone. This sequence joins TRBV4-1 and TRBJ2-7, with TRBD2 identical over 11 bases. J lost 2 bases, V lost 2 bases, and 2 bases had no gene match. Looked up from germline, CDR1 is MGHRA and CDR2 is YSYEKL. CDR3 length: 15 amino acids. CDR3 in DNA: TGCGCCAGCAGCCAAACTAGCGGGAGTGCCTACGAGCAGTACTTC. The encoded protein is CASSQTSGSAYEQYF.

The chain is built from TRBV7-8 and TRBJ2-7; D may be TRBD2 (5 bases). Trimming took 1 base from V and 6 from J, leaving 7 bases between them. This CDR3 has 12 residues. CDR1 is SGHVS, CDR2 FQNEAQ, per germline. CDR3 in amino acids: CASSLGTFEQYF. DNA of the CDR3: TGTGCCAGCAGCTTAGGGACTTTCGAGCAGTACTTC.

The chain links TRBV29-1 to TRBJ2-7, with D unclear. With 5 bases removed from V and 0 bases from J, the gap between germline ends came to 11 bases. Germline loops: CDR1 SQVTM, CDR2 ANQGSEA. The CDR3 length is 13 residues. In nucleotides, the CDR3 is TGCAGCGTTCAAATAGCCGACTCCTACGAGCAGTACGTC. Residues: CSVQIADSYEQYV.

The rearrangement links TRBV29-1 to TRBJ2-3; 8 bases are a match to TRBD2. Germline assignment: CDR1 SQVTM and CDR2 ANQGSEA. CDR3 size: 13 residues. The CDR3 loop is CRSFGGGTDTQYF. DNA of the CDR3: TGCAGGAGCTTCGGGGGGGGGACAGATACGCAGTATTTT.

This chain joins TRBV7-8 and TRBJ2-3, with 7 bases aligning to TRBD2. The length of the CDR3 is 15 residues. With 0 bases clipped from V and 2 bases from J, the junction kept 2 bases outside the gene matches. The germline gives CDR1 SGHVS, CDR2 FQNEAQ. CDR3 sequence reads: CASSLAGLTTDTQYF. The CDR3 coding sequence is TGTGCCAGCAGCTTAGCGGGACTAACCACAGATACGCAGTATTTT.

In this sample, this clone turned up once. The V and J genes are TRBV27 and TRBJ2-5, with 7 bases identical to TRBD2. The J call is uncertain, as TRBJ2-7 better fits the DNA end. The CDR3 is made up of 15 amino acids. Germline CDR1 reads MNHEY; CDR2 reads SMNVEV (reference sequence). As DNA, the CDR3 is TGTGCCAGCAGCATTAGGGCTAGCGGCTCCTACGAGCAGTACTTC. Protein product: CASSIRASGSYEQYF.

The V gene is TRBV7-6, the J gene TRBJ2-3, with D unresolved. There are 13 residues in the CDR3. CDR1 and CDR2 from the germline V gene are SGHVS and FNYEAQ. V was shortened by 3 bases and J by 3 bases, with 7 bases between the two germline ends. In DNA, the CDR3 is TGTGCCAGCAGCTTCCTGGCTACAGATACGCAGTATTTT. The encoded protein is CASSFLATDTQYF.

The chain links TRBV7-8 to TRBJ2-3, with TRBD1 as a possible D gene (5 bases). Germline CDR1 is SGHVS and CDR2 is FQNEAQ. This CDR3 has 15 residues. V lost 3 bases and J 0 bases, leaving 10 bases between the germline ends. Written as DNA, the CDR3 is TGTGCCAGCAGCTTGGGGCTAACTAGCACAGATACGCAGTATTTT. Translation: CASSLGLTSTDTQYF. Supplemented by reference TRBV7-8 and TRBJ2-3, the full variable domain reads GAGVSQSPRYKVAKRGQDVALRCDPISGHVSLFWYQQALGQGPEFLTYFQNEAQLDKSGLPSDRFFAERPEGSVSTLKIQRTQQEDSAVYLCASSLGLTSTDTQYFGPGTRLTVL.

This clone was detected only a few times. The J gene is TRBJ2-7, the V gene TRBV18; TRBD1 might be the D (6 bases). The germline CDR1 and CDR2 sequences are KGHSH and LQKENI. The V gene lost 3 bases and the J gene lost 4 bases, with 31 bases spanning the gap. This CDR3 has 20 amino acids. Written as DNA, the CDR3 is TGTGCCAGCTCACCCCGTCCGGGACATATGACAAAGTGCTGGCGTTACGAGCAGTACGTC. Translation: CASSPRPGHMTKCWRYEQYV.

Here the CDR3 reads CASSPSLGGTQYF. CDR3 DNA sequence: TGTGCCAGCAGTCCTTCGCTGGGGGGTACGCAGTATTTT. This sequence joins TRBV6-5 and TRBJ2-3, with D perhaps TRBD2 (6 bases). The germline CDR1 and CDR2 sequences are MNHEY and SVGAGI. This CDR3 contains 13 residues. The ends were cut back, 5 bases at V and 8 bases at J, with 14 bases in the middle.

The chain links TRBV6-1 to TRBJ2-1, with TRBD2 matching over 12 bases. CDR3 length: 15 amino acids. Germline values: CDR1 MNHNS, CDR2 SASEGT. Trimming took 4 bases from V and 7 from J; bases not matched to a gene: 5. The CDR3 region is CASSGLAGVPNEQFF. The CDR3 DNA reads TGTGCCAGCAGTGGACTAGCGGGAGTTCCTAATGAGCAGTTCTTC.

The chain is built from TRBV2 and TRBJ2-3; D possibly corresponds to TRBD1 (6 bases). Germline V gene lookup returns CDR1 SNHLY and CDR2 FYNNEI. The CDR3 is made up of 14 amino acids. V was clipped by 0 bases and J by 9 bases, with 13 bases between them. In DNA, the CDR3 is TGTGCCAGCAGTGAAGCGGGGGCGGCCCGGACGCAGTATTTT. It codes for CASSEAGAARTQYF.

This clone was seen once. The chain carries TRBV13 and TRBJ1-2; D perhaps matches TRBD1 (5 bases). The CDR3 extends over 14 amino acids. V shed 3 bases and J shed 6 bases, with 14 bases lying between them. Germline CDR1 PRHDT, CDR2 FYEKMQ (reference sequence). The CDR3 DNA sequence: TGTGCCAGCAGCTTCCGGGGGGGGAACGATGGCTACACCTTC. Protein product: CASSFRGGNDGYTF.

This chain links TRBV25-1 with TRBJ2-1, with a weak D call TRBD2 (5 bases). Trimming took off 3 bases at V and 7 bases at J, with 13 bases between the two ends. Germline V gene sequence: CDR1 MGHDK, CDR2 SYGVNS. This CDR3 comprises 14 residues. DNA for the CDR3: TGTGCCAGCAGTGACAGTTCCGGGGTAAATGAGCAGTTCTTC. Translating it yields CASSDSSGVNEQFF.

The chain joins TRBV25-1 to TRBJ2-2; perhaps TRBD2 as D (6 bases). V was cut by 6 bases and J by 3 bases, with 8 bases left in between. Germline lookup yields CDR1 MGHDK and CDR2 SYGVNS. The CDR3 covers 13 residues. CDR3 sequence reads: CASRGGDTGELFF. The CDR3 bases are TGTGCCAGCAGAGGCGGGGACACCGGGGAGCTGTTTTTT.